This TCR beta chain was profiled in a study of blood T cell repertoires in COVID-19. This CDR3 spans 16 amino acids. Germline V lookup: CDR1 MNHNS, CDR2 SASEGT. Deletions cut 4 bases from V and 0 bases from J, with 15 bases between. Authors' analysis steps: By means of reference gene primer amplification, nucleated cell counts were estimated. Sequencing was performed with immunoSEQ multiplex PCR; in TCRdb, only in-frame clones are kept and a portion is missing. V and J calls and clone size follow that table, whereas D and trimming were derived from the DNA. This table holds 150,000 to 180,000 clones, around 89% found once.

The specimen was peripheral blood. The V gene is TRBV6-1, the J gene TRBJ1-1; D remains ambiguous. The clonotype originates from a woman aged 40 to 55 with acute or convalescent COVID-19. CDR3 residues: CASSGSEGLMNTEAFF. CDR3 sequence (DNA): TGTGCCAGCAGTGGGAGCGAGGGTCTAATGAACACTGAAGCTTTCTTT.